This T cell receptor beta chain was observed in a study of cytomegalovirus exposure and HLA in healthy donors. Whole-study results and caveats: Generally TCR sequences proved uncommon, though certain public TCRs appeared in numerous donors. With later analysis, a missense DCLRE1C variant became linked to TCR beta V- and J-gene trimming.

Regarding this clone: Its antigen remains unknown.

The donors (healthy individuals) were bone marrow donors. CDR1 is LNHDA, CDR2 SQIVND, per germline (reference sequence). Trimming at V came to 6 bases and at J to 1 base, leaving 3 bases not matched to a gene. The CDR3 covers 14 residues. Primers: 60 Vbeta forward and 13 Jbeta reverse. The table came from immunoSEQ multiplex PCR; TCRdb's copy has only in-frame clones and leaves some out. The sample carries about 130,000 clones, over 60% recorded once. The chain employs TRBV19 and TRBJ1-1, with 9 bases lining up with TRBD1. The sequencing sample was made of PBMCs. The sequence derives from a man aged 35 to 55 in good health and CMV-seronegative. The CDR3 reads CASRPGQGNTEAFF. CDR3 coding DNA: TGTGCCAGTAGGCCGGGACAGGGGAACACTGAAGCTTTCTTT.